This T cell receptor (beta chain) was observed in a study of CD8+ T cells in alopecia areata. Per germline, CDR1 SSHAT and CDR2 FNYEAQ (reference sequence). This CDR3 has 15 residues. The authors extracted RNA and reverse transcribed it into cDNA as the sequencing template. Profiling relied on immunoSEQ multiplex PCR, and the TCRdb table lists in-frame clones only, not all of them. This repertoire shows nearly 110,000 clones, less than 90% found once; its top ten account for 24%. Treatment in this sample: oral pan-JAK inhibitor, 5-10 mg twice daily. Researchers gathered lesional scalp punch biopsies and peripheral blood from patients with alopecia areata. With respect to this clone: The junction departs from the called germline gene at one end, perhaps through a read error.

This receptor was identified in a human donor with alopecia areata. V gene TRBV7-7 combines with J gene TRBJ2-5, with TRBD2 matching over 7 bases. The sample was CD8+ T cells sorted from blood, taken at week 24, from a patient treated with tofacitinib. CDR3 coding DNA: TGTGCTAGCAGCCCGCGACTAGCACGGCAAGAGACCCAGTACTTC. Its protein is CASSPRLARQETQYF. Filled out from reference TRBV7-7 and TRBJ2-5, the complete variable domain reads GAGVSQSPRYKVTKRGQDVTLRCDPISSHATLYWYQQALGQGPEFLTYFNYEAQPDKSGLPSDRFSAERPEGSISTLTIQRTEQRDSAMYRCASSPRLARQETQYFGPGTRLLVL.